The next 25 T cell receptor beta chains were all read from a single sample in a study of post-analysis software for immune sequencing data. Broader study findings: Roughly five TRBV segments appeared more often in patients than in controls, and TRBV5-6, TRBV5-1 and TRBV20-1 were among these.

Their antigens are not known. The TCR beta cDNA libraries carried unique molecular identifiers. Each CDR3 protein gets one entry after TCRdb re-called the PCR reads with MiXCR. Of 600,000 to 750,000 distinct CDR3 sequences in the sample, 59% were seen once. Sequenced: blood. Receptors originate from a girl aged 2-15 years with multiple sclerosis.

This clonotype has just a few counts. The chain links TRBV5-1 to TRBJ2-5; TRBD2 aligns across 8 bases. The CDR3 is 15 residues long. The V gene end was trimmed by 7 bases and the J gene end by 5 bases; junction bases not matched to a gene: 13. From germline, CDR1 is SGHRS and CDR2 YFSETQ. CDR3 sequence reads: CASVSSGGAGETQYF. In nucleotides, the CDR3 is TGCGCCAGCGTCTCCTCCGGGGGGGCCGGGGAGACCCAGTACTTC.

This chain connects TRBV7-6 to TRBJ1-4; D gene ambiguous. V gave up 5 bases and J gave up 0 bases, with 10 bases separating them. The CDR3 is 15 amino acids. Germline V lookup: CDR1 SGHVS, CDR2 FNYEAQ. CDR3 coding DNA: TGTGCCAGCAGCCCCCCACCCCCAACTAATGAAAAACTGTTTTTT. Translation gives CASSPPPPTNEKLFF.

This clonotype was seen a few times. The chain recombines TRBV7-2 with TRBJ2-2; the match to TRBD1 covers 9 bases. The germline V gene has CDR1 SGHTA and CDR2 FQGNSA. Trimming cost V 5 bases and J 4 bases; bases outside gene matches: 2. The CDR3 is made up of 14 amino acids. This CDR3 is CASSGQGSTGELFF. CDR3 sequence (DNA): TGTGCCAGCAGCGGACAGGGGAGCACCGGGGAGCTGTTTTTT.

The chain has TRBV5-1 and TRBJ2-3; no definite D call. V lost 3 bases, J lost 0 bases, and 11 bases lay in between. The CDR3 loop spans 15 amino acids. In germline, CDR1 is SGHRS, CDR2 YFSETQ. CDR3 DNA: TGCGCCAGCAGCTCGATCGGTGCTAGCACAGATACGCAGTATTTT. This encodes CASSSIGASTDTQYF. Looking up the rest from reference TRBV5-1 and TRBJ2-3 gives the full variable domain: KAGVTQTPRYLIKTRGQQVTLSCSPISGHRSVSWYQQTPGQGLQFLFEYFSETQRNKGNFPGRFSGRQFSNSRSEMNVSTLELGDSALYLCASSSIGASTDTQYFGPGTRLTVL.

The sample holds a few counts of this clonotype. The chain combines TRBV29-1 with TRBJ1-2, with 9 bases aligning to TRBD1. V trimming: 1 base; J trimming: 4 bases; junction bases outside the gene matches: 7. The CDR3 is 15 amino acids. Germline CDR1 is SQVTM and CDR2 is ANQGSEA. The CDR3: CSVEARDRAFYGYTF. In DNA form, the CDR3 reads TGCAGCGTTGAAGCCCGGGACAGGGCATTCTATGGCTACACCTTC.

A few counts support this clonotype. The chain carries TRBV4-1 and TRBJ2-7; D not certain. In germline, CDR1 is MGHRA, CDR2 YSYEKL. Between the trimmed V and J ends, which lost 1 base and 6 bases, there was a span of 13 bases. This CDR3 has 14 amino acids. The CDR3 sequence: CASSQAPQSGEQYF. Here the CDR3 DNA reads TGCGCCAGCAGCCAAGCGCCCCAATCCGGCGAGCAGTACTTC.

This clonotype was recorded a few times. The chain has TRBV24-1 and TRBJ2-3; tentative D call: TRBD1 (6 bases). The CDR3 loop spans 13 amino acids. Per the germline V gene, CDR1 is KGHDR and CDR2 is SFDVKD. V dropped 4 bases and J dropped 6 bases, with 10 bases sitting between them. The CDR3 here is CATSDYQGDTQYF. The CDR3 DNA follows: TGTGCCACCAGTGACTATCAGGGGGATACGCAGTATTTT.

This clonotype came up a few times. The chain employs TRBV5-6 and TRBJ2-7; D might be TRBD1 (6 bases). The assigned J gene may be wrong: the sequence end matches TRBJ2-4 better. The CDR3 sequence is 15 residues long. The germline V gene has CDR1 SGHDT and CDR2 YYEEEE. The CDR3 region is CASSLGKGVPHIQYF. The CDR3 region has the DNA TGTGCCAGCAGCTTGGGGAAGGGGGTCCCCCACATTCAGTACTTC.

This chain uses TRBV4-1 with TRBJ2-5; D could derive from TRBD1 or TRBD2 (5 bases each). In germline, CDR1 is MGHRA, CDR2 YSYEKL. Between the trimmed V and J ends, which lost 1 base and 5 bases, there was a span of 14 bases. This CDR3 has 15 amino acids. CDR3 sequence: CASSQVAQGGETQYF. CDR3 DNA: TGCGCCAGCAGCCAAGTGGCCCAGGGCGGGGAGACCCAGTACTTC.

The chain employs TRBV5-1 and TRBJ1-4, with 7 nucleotides matching TRBD1. The CDR3 runs to 15 residues. Germline CDR1 is SGHRS and CDR2 is YFSETQ. V shed 4 bases and J 2 bases; nucleotides not matched to a gene: 5. CDR3 in DNA: TGCGCCAGCAGCCGCGGACAGGCTACTAATGAAAAACTGTTTTTT. Translating it yields CASSRGQATNEKLFF.

V is TRBV5-1 and J is TRBJ1-1; no reliable D call. V lost 0 bases, J lost 0 bases, and 12 bases lay in between. CDR1 is SGHRS, CDR2 YFSETQ, per germline. This CDR3 has 16 residues. The CDR3 DNA reads TGCGCCAGCAGCTTGGATACGGGGTCGATGAACACTGAAGCTTTCTTT. It specifies CASSLDTGSMNTEAFF.

This clonotype was seen a few times. The chain links TRBV29-1 to TRBJ2-1, with D perhaps matching TRBD1 (7 bases). CDR3 length: 13 amino acids. V lost 7 bases to trimming and J lost 4 bases, with 14 bases between them. Germline lookup yields CDR1 SQVTM and CDR2 ANQGSEA. CDR3 sequence reads: CSAGGQPYNEQFF. CDR3 nucleotides: TGCAGCGCCGGGGGACAGCCGTACAATGAGCAGTTCTTC.

This chain uses TRBV15 with TRBJ1-1, with 8 bases that match TRBD1. The CDR3 has 16 amino acids. Germline loops: CDR1 LNHNV, CDR2 YYDKDF (reference sequence). Germline trimming cut 1 base from V and 4 bases from J; bases unmatched to any gene: 8. For the CDR3, the DNA is TGTGCCACCAGCAGAGGGAGCGGTACAGGGGGCACTGAAGCTTTCTTT. It yields the protein CATSRGSGTGGTEAFF.

The chain uses TRBV11-2 and TRBJ2-1, with D maybe TRBD2 (5 bases). The CDR3 sequence is 15 residues long. The V gene lost 3 bases and the J gene lost 4 bases, with 13 bases spanning the gap. Germline CDR1 is SGHAT and CDR2 is FQNNGV. CDR3 residues: CASSFFAGGYNEQFF. Here the CDR3 DNA reads TGTGCCAGCAGCTTTTTCGCGGGTGGTTACAATGAGCAGTTCTTC.

The V gene is TRBV7-2, the J gene TRBJ1-1; D gene ambiguous. The germline V gene has CDR1 SGHTA and CDR2 FQGNSA. The ends were cut back, 2 bases at V and 2 bases at J, with 6 bases in the middle. This CDR3 contains 13 residues. The CDR3 protein is CASSLFANTEAFF. The DNA of the CDR3 is TGTGCCAGCAGCTTATTTGCCAACACTGAAGCTTTCTTT.

The rearrangement joins TRBV5-5 to TRBJ1-5, with no clear D. V lost 0 bases, J lost 3 bases, and 10 bases lay in between. The CDR3 totals 15 residues. Germline CDR1 is SGHKS and CDR2 is YYEKEE (reference sequence). The chain's CDR3 is CASSLEGGNNQPQHF. CDR3 bases: TGTGCCAGCAGCTTGGAAGGAGGTAACAATCAGCCCCAGCATTTT.

The CDR3 DNA sequence: TGTGCCAGCAGTGAGGCCGGACTGACGGGAGAGACCCAGTACTTC. Its protein product is CASSEAGLTGETQYF. This chain joins TRBV2 and TRBJ2-5; D may be TRBD2 (5 bases). CDR1 SNHLY and CDR2 FYNNEI come from the germline V gene. The CDR3 is made up of 15 amino acids. With 3 bases removed from V and 4 bases from J, the gap between germline ends came to 15 bases.

The chain uses TRBV29-1 and TRBJ2-1; possible D gene TRBD2, 5 bases. Germline V gene lookup returns CDR1 SQVTM and CDR2 ANQGSEA. Trimming cost V 4 bases and J 5 bases, with 15 bases left between them. The CDR3 sequence is 14 residues long. CDR3: CSVVRYRADNEQFF. CDR3 sequence (DNA): TGCAGCGTTGTTAGATATCGAGCGGACAATGAGCAGTTCTTC.

The chain carries TRBV7-3 and TRBJ2-3; tentative D call: TRBD1 (5 bases). Germline V gene data show CDR1 as SGHTA and CDR2 as FQGTGA. The CDR3 sequence is 15 residues long. V was pared by 7 bases and J by 6 bases, with 20 bases between. The DNA for the CDR3 is TGTGCCAGCACAAACACAGGTGCCCCCGCGGATACGCAGTATTTT. Protein product: CASTNTGAPADTQYF.

This clonotype came up a few times. The chain carries TRBV4-1 and TRBJ1-2, with 9 bases aligning to TRBD1. Trimming at V came to 0 bases and at J to 4 bases, leaving 12 bases not matched to a gene. The length of the CDR3 is 18 residues. Germline values: CDR1 MGHRA, CDR2 YSYEKL. The DNA for the CDR3 is TGCGCCAGCAGCCAAGATGGGGCCCGGGACAGGGTTCTCTATGGCTACACCTTC. Residues: CASSQDGARDRVLYGYTF.

This clonotype appeared a single time. The CDR3 DNA reads as TGTGCCAGCAGCGCTCCAGGACAGCGGGTCCCCTACGAGCAGTACTTC. Residues: CASSAPGQRVPYEQYF. This rearrangement joins TRBV7-9 to TRBJ2-7, with D tentatively TRBD1 or TRBD2 (6 bases each). Trimming removed 5 bases from V and 2 bases from J, with 19 bases in between. Germline-derived CDR1 and CDR2 are SEHNR and FQNEAQ (reference sequence). This CDR3 is 16 amino acids long.

The rearrangement links TRBV28 to TRBJ2-1, with 14 bases that match TRBD2. J gave up 9 bases and V 3 bases, and 7 bases lay outside the gene matches. Germline V lookup: CDR1 MDHEN, CDR2 SYDVKM. The CDR3 sequence is 16 residues long. In nucleotides, the CDR3 is TGTGCCAGCAGTTTCCTCGGGACTAGCGGGAGTGGTGAGCAGTTCTTC. Residues: CASSFLGTSGSGEQFF.

The genes are TRBV12-3 or TRBV12-4 and TRBJ2-1; D may be TRBD1 (6 bases). Trimming removed 4 bases at V and 6 bases at J, with 13 bases between. The CDR3 has 14 residues. Here the CDR3 reads CASSSDGTPNEQFF. The CDR3 nucleotides are TGTGCCAGCAGTTCAGACGGGACACCCAATGAGCAGTTCTTC.

V is TRBV6-1 and J is TRBJ1-2; 7 bases match TRBD1. The CDR3 totals 13 residues. The germline V gene encodes CDR1 MNHNS and CDR2 SASEGT. Trimming cost V 7 bases and J 4 bases; bases outside gene matches: 6. The CDR3 nucleotides read TGTGCCAGCACACAGGGGCCCTTCTATGGCTACACCTTC. Translation: CASTQGPFYGYTF.

The genes are TRBV15 and TRBJ2-5; no clear D gene. V was pared by 5 bases and J by 0 bases, with 13 bases between. The CDR3 length is 15 residues. Germline V gene data show CDR1 as LNHNV and CDR2 as YYDKDF (reference sequence). CDR3 region: CATSGSLWDQETQYF. The CDR3 coding sequence is TGTGCCACCAGCGGTTCCCTATGGGACCAAGAGACCCAGTACTTC.